These 4 T cell receptor beta chains share one sample of origin, sequenced in a study of a mutant IDH1 vaccine in newly diagnosed glioma. Assay used: immunoSEQ multiplex PCR; TCRdb lists only in-frame clones, some missing. The sample carries some 60,000 clones, roughly four fifths recorded once. Their antigen targets remain unknown. Sample time point: week 47, end of study. Every vaccine dose comprised 300 ug of mutant IDH1 20-mer peptide plus topical imiquimod. The sample consisted of PBMCs, taken from a glioma patient whose treatment included an IDH1 peptide vaccine. These receptors were collected from a man younger than 40 with glioma.

This clone was seen just once. V usage is TRBV18 and J usage is TRBJ1-4, with a tentative D call TRBD1 (6 bases). V lost 6 bases and J lost 7, with 15 bases in between. The CDR3 is 14 residues long. From germline, CDR1 is KGHSH and CDR2 LQKENI. CDR3 sequence (DNA): TGTGCCAGCTCGCGGGGGGCGAAAACTGAAAAACTGTTTTTT. It yields the protein CASSRGAKTEKLFF.

The chain is built from TRBV4-2 and TRBJ1-2; no firm D call. The V end was cut by 0 bases, the J end by 3 bases, with 14 bases between. Germline loops: CDR1 LGHNA, CDR2 YNFKEQ. The CDR3 has 16 amino acids. The CDR3 bases are TGTGCCAGCAGCCAAGAAGGAGGGATCGCTTACTATGGCTACACCTTC. Translating gives CASSQEGGIAYYGYTF.

This clone was recorded once. The chain employs TRBV5-1 and TRBJ1-1; D is unclear. The V gene's germline CDR1 is SGHRS and CDR2 YFSETQ. The V end lost 1 base, the J end lost 6 bases, and 10 bases lay between the germline ends. The CDR3 contains 13 residues. The CDR3 bases are TGCGCCAGCAGCTTGACGGGTGGGCCTGAAGCTTTCTTT. Translation: CASSLTGGPEAFF.

This clone has only one observation. This chain links TRBV5-1 with TRBJ2-5, with a possible D match to TRBD1 (5 bases). With 2 bases removed from V and 2 bases from J, the gap between germline ends came to 19 bases. Germline assignment: CDR1 SGHRS and CDR2 YFSETQ. CDR3 length: 17 amino acids. The CDR3 here is CASSFPLVLGVQETQYF. The CDR3 DNA follows: TGCGCCAGCAGCTTCCCGTTGGTTTTAGGGGTTCAAGAGACCCAGTACTTC.